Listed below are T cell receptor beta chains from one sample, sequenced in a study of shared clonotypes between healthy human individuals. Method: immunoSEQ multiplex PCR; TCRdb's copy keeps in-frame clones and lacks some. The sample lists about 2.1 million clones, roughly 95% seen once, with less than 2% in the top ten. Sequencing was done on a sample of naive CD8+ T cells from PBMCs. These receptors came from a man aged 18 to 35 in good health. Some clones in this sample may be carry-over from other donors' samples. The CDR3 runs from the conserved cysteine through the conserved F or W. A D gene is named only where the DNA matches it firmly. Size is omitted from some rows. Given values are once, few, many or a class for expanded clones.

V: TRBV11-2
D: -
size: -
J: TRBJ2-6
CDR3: CASSLVGGPGANVLTF
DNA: TGTGCCAGCAGCTTAGTAGGGGGTCCTGGGGCCAACGTCCTGACTTTC

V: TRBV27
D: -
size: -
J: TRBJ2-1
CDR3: CASREGYNEQFF
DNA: TGTGCCAGCAGAGAGGGTTACAATGAGCAGTTCTTC

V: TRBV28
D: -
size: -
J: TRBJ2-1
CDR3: CASNSDGSSSNEQFF
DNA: TGTGCCAGCAACTCTGACGGATCGTCAAGCAATGAGCAGTTCTTC

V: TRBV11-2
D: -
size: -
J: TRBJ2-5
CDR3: CASSLNPQETQYF
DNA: TGTGCCAGCAGCTTAAATCCGCAAGAGACCCAGTACTTC

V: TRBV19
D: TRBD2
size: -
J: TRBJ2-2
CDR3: CASSNTLAGVRRTGELFF
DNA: TGTGCCAGTAGTAACACACTAGCGGGAGTACGTCGCACCGGGGAGCTGTTTTTT

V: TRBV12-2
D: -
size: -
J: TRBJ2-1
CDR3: CASRLGGLGYNEQFF
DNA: TGTGCAAGTCGCTTAGGGGGCCTGGGCTACAATGAGCAGTTCTTC

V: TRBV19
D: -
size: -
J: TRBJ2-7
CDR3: CASNGVGTYEQYF
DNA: TGTGCCAGTAACGGCGTAGGAACCTACGAGCAGTACTTC

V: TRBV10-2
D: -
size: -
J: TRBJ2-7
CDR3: CATLPRAYEQYF
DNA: TGCGCCACTCTCCCCCGAGCCTACGAGCAGTACTTC

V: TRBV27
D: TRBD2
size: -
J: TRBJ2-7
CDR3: CASRETSGKNEQYF
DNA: TGTGCCAGCAGGGAGACTAGCGGGAAGAACGAGCAGTACTTC

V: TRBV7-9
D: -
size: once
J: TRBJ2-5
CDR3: CASSLAGLTETQYF
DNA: TGTGCCAGCAGCTTAGCAGGGTTAACAGAGACCCAGTACTTC

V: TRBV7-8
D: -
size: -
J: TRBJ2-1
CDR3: CASSLEDSSSYNEQFF
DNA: TGTGCCAGCAGCTTAGAGGACAGTTCCTCCTACAATGAGCAGTTCTTC

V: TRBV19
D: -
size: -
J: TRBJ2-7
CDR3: CASSMGLYYEQYF
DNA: TGTGCCAGTAGTATGGGACTTTACTACGAGCAGTACTTC

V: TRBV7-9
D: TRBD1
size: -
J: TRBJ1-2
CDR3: CASSLGAGGIYTF
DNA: TGTGCCAGCAGCTTAGGGGCAGGGGGGATCTACACCTTC

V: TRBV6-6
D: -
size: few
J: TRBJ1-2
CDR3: CASTPGHLDYGYTF
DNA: TGTGCCAGCACACCGGGACACCTTGACTATGGCTACACCTTC

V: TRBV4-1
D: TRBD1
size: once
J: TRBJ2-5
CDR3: CASSQVRTGGTQYF
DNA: TGCGCCAGCAGCCAAGTAAGGACAGGGGGGACCCAGTACTTC

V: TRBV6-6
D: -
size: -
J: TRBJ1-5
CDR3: CASSFFPGNNQPQHF
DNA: TGTGCCAGCAGCTTCTTCCCGGGTAATAATCAGCCCCAGCATTTT

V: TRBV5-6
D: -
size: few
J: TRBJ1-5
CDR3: CASSQGGRQPQHF
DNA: TGTGCCAGCAGTCAGGGCGGACGACAGCCCCAGCATTTT

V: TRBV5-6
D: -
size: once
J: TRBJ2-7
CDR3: CASSLGAAEQYF
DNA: TGTGCCAGCAGCTTGGGGGCAGCCGAGCAGTACTTC

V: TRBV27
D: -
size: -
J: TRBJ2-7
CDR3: CASSFGPLYEQYF
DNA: TGTGCCAGCAGTTTTGGCCCCCTATACGAGCAGTACTTC

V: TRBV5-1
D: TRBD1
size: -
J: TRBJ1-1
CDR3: CASSFGDSFGAFF
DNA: TGCGCCAGCAGCTTTGGGGACAGCTTCGGGGCTTTCTTT

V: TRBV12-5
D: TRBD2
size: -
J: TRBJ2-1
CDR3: CASGLTSGVYNEQFF
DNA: TGTGCTAGTGGTCTTACTAGCGGGGTATACAATGAGCAGTTCTTC

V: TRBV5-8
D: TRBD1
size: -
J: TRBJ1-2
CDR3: CASSLGTGDYGYTF
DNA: TGTGCCAGCAGCTTAGGGACAGGGGACTATGGCTACACCTTC

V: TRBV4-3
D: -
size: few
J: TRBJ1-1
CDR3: CASSQVEGLNTEAFF
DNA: TGCGCCAGCAGCCAAGTTGAGGGGCTGAACACTGAAGCTTTCTTT

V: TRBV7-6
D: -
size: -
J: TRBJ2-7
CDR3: CASSLYMSLNEQYF
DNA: TGTGCCAGCAGCTTATATATGAGTCTGAACGAGCAGTACTTC

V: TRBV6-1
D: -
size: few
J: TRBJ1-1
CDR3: CASSEAYSVRLF
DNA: TGTGCCAGCAGTGAAGCGTACTCAGTTCGGCTCTTT

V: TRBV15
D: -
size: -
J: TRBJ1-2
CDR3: CATSRDRGSRSGYGYTF
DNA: TGTGCCACCAGCAGAGATAGAGGCTCGCGTTCGGGTTATGGCTACACCTTC

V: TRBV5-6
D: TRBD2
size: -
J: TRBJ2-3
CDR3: CASSRGGLAYISTDTQYF
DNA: TGTGCCAGCAGCCGCGGGGGACTAGCGTATATTAGCACAGATACGCAGTATTTT

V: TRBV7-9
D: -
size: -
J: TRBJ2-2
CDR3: CASSLVGKAGELFF
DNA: TGTGCCAGCAGCTTAGTAGGGAAGGCCGGGGAGCTGTTTTTT

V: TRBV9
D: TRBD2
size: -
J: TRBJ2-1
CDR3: CASSAPRREGSNEQFF
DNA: TGTGCCAGCAGCGCCCCCCGGCGGGAGGGAAGTAATGAGCAGTTCTTC

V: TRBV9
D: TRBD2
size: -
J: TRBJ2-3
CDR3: CASSTWLAGSTDTQYF
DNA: TGTGCCAGCAGTACGTGGCTAGCGGGGAGCACAGATACGCAGTATTTT

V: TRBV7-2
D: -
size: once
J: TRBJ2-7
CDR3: CASSRGGTSYEQYF
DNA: TGTGCCAGCAGTCGAGGGGGGACGAGCTACGAGCAGTACTTC

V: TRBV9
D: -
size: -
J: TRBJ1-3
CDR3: CASSVGSGNTIYF
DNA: TGTGCCAGCAGCGTAGGATCGGGAAACACCATATATTTT

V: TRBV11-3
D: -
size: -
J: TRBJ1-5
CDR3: CASSSTQGKGNQPQHF
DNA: TGTGCCAGCAGCTCCACACAGGGAAAAGGGAATCAGCCCCAGCATTTT

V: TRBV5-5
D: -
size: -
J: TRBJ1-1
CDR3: CASSPGMNTEAFF
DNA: TGTGCCAGCAGCCCGGGCATGAACACTGAAGCTTTCTTT

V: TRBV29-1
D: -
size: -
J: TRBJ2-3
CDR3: CSLGHPTSTDTQYF
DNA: TGCAGCCTTGGACATCCCACTAGCACAGATACGCAGTATTTT

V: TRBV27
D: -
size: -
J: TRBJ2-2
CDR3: CASREGQENTGELFF
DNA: TGTGCCAGCAGAGAGGGGCAGGAGAACACCGGGGAGCTGTTTTTT

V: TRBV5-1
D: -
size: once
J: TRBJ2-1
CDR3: CASRTGSNEQFF
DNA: TGCGCCAGCAGAACAGGTAGCAATGAGCAGTTCTTC

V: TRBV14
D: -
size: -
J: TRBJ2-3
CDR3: CASSQRLGTDTQYF
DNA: TGTGCCAGCAGCCAGCGATTGGGCACAGATACGCAGTATTTT

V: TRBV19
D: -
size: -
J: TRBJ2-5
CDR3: CASFSLQETQYF
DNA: TGTGCCAGTTTCTCCCTTCAAGAGACCCAGTACTTC

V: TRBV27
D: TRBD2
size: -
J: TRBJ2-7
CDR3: CASSLGGDFYEQYF
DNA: TGTGCCAGCAGTTTGGGGGGGGATTTCTACGAGCAGTACTTC

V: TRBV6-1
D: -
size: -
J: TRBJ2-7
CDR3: CASSLALSYEQYF
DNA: TGTGCCAGCAGCCTAGCGCTTTCCTACGAGCAGTACTTC

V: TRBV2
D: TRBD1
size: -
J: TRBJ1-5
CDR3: CASKSGQGGYSNQPQHF
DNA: TGTGCCAGCAAATCGGGACAGGGGGGTTATAGCAATCAGCCCCAGCATTTT

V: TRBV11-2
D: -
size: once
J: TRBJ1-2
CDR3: CASSFGRTDSYGYTF
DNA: TGTGCCAGCAGCTTCGGTAGGACGGACTCTTATGGCTACACCTTC

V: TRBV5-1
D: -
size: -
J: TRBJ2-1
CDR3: CASSLGSISYNEQFF
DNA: TGCGCCAGCAGCTTGGGGTCAATCTCCTACAATGAGCAGTTCTTC

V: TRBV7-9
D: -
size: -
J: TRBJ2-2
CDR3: CASSSTSHDNTGELFF
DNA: TGTGCCAGCAGCTCCACCTCACATGATAACACCGGGGAGCTGTTTTTT

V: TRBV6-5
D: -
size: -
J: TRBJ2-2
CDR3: CASSYSAGRAVGELFF
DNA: TGTGCCAGCAGTTACTCGGCAGGGAGAGCGGTCGGAGAGCTGTTTTTT

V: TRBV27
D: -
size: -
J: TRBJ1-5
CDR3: CASSIGGLSNQPQHF
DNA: TGTGCCAGCAGTATCGGAGGTTTGAGCAATCAGCCCCAGCATTTT

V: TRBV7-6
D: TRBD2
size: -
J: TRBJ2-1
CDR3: CASSSRTSGRGNEQFF
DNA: TGTGCCAGCAGCTCCCGGACTAGCGGGAGAGGCAATGAGCAGTTCTTC

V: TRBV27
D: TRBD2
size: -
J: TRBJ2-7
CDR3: CASGSGRGYEQYF
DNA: TGTGCCAGCGGTAGCGGGAGAGGTTACGAGCAGTACTTC

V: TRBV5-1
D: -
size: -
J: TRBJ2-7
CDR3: CASSLGYEQYF
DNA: TGCGCCAGCAGTTTAGGGTACGAGCAGTACTTC

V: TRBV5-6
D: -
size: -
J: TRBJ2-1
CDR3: CASSLTSSSYNEQFF
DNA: TGTGCCAGCAGCTTGACTAGCAGCTCCTACAATGAGCAGTTCTTC

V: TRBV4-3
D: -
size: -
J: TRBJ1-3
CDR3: CASSQGFRAGGNTIYF
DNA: TGCGCCAGCAGCCAAGGTTTTAGGGCTGGTGGAAACACCATATATTTT

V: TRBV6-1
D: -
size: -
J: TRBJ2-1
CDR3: CASSEAAAGPIQGEQFF
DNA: TGTGCCAGCAGTGAAGCGGCTGCTGGCCCTATCCAGGGTGAGCAGTTCTTC

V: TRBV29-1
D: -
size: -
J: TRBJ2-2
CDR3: CSVPDSSGTGELFF
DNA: TGCAGCGTTCCGGATAGTAGTGGCACCGGGGAGCTGTTTTTT

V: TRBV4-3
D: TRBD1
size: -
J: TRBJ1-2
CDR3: CASSQRDRLSNYGYTF
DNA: TGCGCCAGCAGCCAAAGGGACAGGCTTAGCAACTATGGCTACACCTTC